Listed here are 17 T cell receptor beta chains from one sample, sequenced in a study of identical twins. TCRdb processed the 5' RACE reads anew with MiXCR; each CDR3 protein has one entry. The repertoire includes approximately 500,000 distinct CDR3 sequences, more than 20% of them detected once, and around 3% sits in the top ten. The data also belong to a second study, concerning T cells expressing NK-cell markers.

Input material: CD4+ T cells sorted from blood. These TCRs come from a woman between 18 and 29 years old in good health.

J is TRBJ1-2 and V is TRBV5-6; D remains unclear. Germline V gives CDR1 SGHDT, CDR2 YYEEEE. Trimming took 1 base from V and 4 from J, leaving 5 bases between them. This CDR3 spans 12 amino acids. The CDR3: CASSLRAYGYTF. CDR3 in DNA: TGTGCCAGCAGCTTGCGGGCCTATGGCTACACCTTC.

This clonotype came up many times. The chain employs TRBV5-1 and TRBJ2-7, with D unresolved. Looked up from germline, CDR1 is SGHRS and CDR2 is YFSETQ. V was shortened by 1 base and J by 5 bases, with 4 bases between the two germline ends. The CDR3 is made up of 11 amino acids. The CDR3 loop is CASSLSHEQYF. CDR3 nucleotides: TGCGCCAGCAGCTTGTCCCACGAGCAGTACTTC.

This rearrangement joins TRBV20-1 to TRBJ2-2; TRBD2 matches 8 bases. The CDR3 consists of 14 residues. Per the germline V gene, CDR1 is DFQATT and CDR2 is SNEGSKA (reference sequence). Unmatched junction bases numbered 6, after V lost 4 bases and J lost 5 bases. In nucleotides, the CDR3 is TGCAGTGCTAAACTCTCGGGGGGGACCGGGGAGCTGTTTTTT. Protein sequence: CSAKLSGGTGELFF.

In its sample, this clonotype was seen many times. The V gene is TRBV10-2, the J gene TRBJ2-2; D not certain. Trimming removed 3 bases at V and 13 bases at J, with 12 bases between. The CDR3 loop spans 12 amino acids. CDR1 is WSHSY, CDR2 SAAADI, per germline. CDR3 nucleotides: TGCGCCAGCAGTGATGAGATTAGAGGGCTGTTTTTT. This codes for CASSDEIRGLFF.

The sample holds a few counts of this clonotype. The chain carries TRBV29-1 and TRBJ2-7; 10 bases agree with TRBD2. The V gene's germline CDR1 is SQVTM and CDR2 ANQGSEA. V shed 7 bases, J shed 7 bases, and the junction held 10 bases outside the gene matches. The CDR3 contains 13 residues. For the CDR3, the DNA is TGCAGCGCCACAGCGGGAGGGCCGTGGGAGCAGTACTTC. Its translation is CSATAGGPWEQYF.

V gene TRBV4-1 combines with J gene TRBJ1-5; D possibly corresponds to TRBD1 (5 bases). CDR3 size: 14 residues. V was shortened by 5 bases and J by 7 bases, with 15 bases between the two germline ends. Germline CDR1 reads MGHRA; CDR2 reads YSYEKL. The CDR3 region has the DNA TGCGCCAGCAGCGACCCGGCTCGGGGCCAGCCCCAGCATTTT. Translating gives CASSDPARGQPQHF.

This clonotype was observed a handful of times. The chain combines TRBV20-1 with TRBJ2-7, with unresolved D. Germline V lookup: CDR1 DFQATT, CDR2 SNEGSKA (reference sequence). The CDR3 runs to 15 residues. V lost 3 bases and J lost 2, with 17 bases in between. CDR3 sequence (DNA): TGCAGTGCTAGCGACGGAGCGACCGCCGCCTACGAGCAGTACTTC. It yields the protein CSASDGATAAYEQYF.

Of note for this clonotype: The junction departs from the called germline gene at one end, perhaps through a read error. The V and J genes are TRBV11-2 and TRBJ2-7; D gene uncertain. This CDR3 has 13 residues. Germline V gives CDR1 SGHAT, CDR2 FQNNGV. This chain's CDR3 is CASSWQSSHEQYF. The CDR3 bases are TGTGCCAGCAGCTGGCAAAGCTCCCACGAGCAGTACTTC.

This chain links TRBV5-1 with TRBJ1-1; D perhaps matches TRBD1 (5 bases). The V gene lost 4 bases and the J gene lost 4 bases, with 17 bases spanning the gap. The length of the CDR3 is 15 residues. The germline V gene has CDR1 SGHRS and CDR2 YFSETQ. CDR3 nucleotides: TGCGCCAGCAGCCTCGAGGTAGGGGCTACCACTGAAGCTTTCTTT. Translated: CASSLEVGATTEAFF.

The table lists this clonotype with a count of one. The chain combines TRBV7-2 with TRBJ2-1, with D hard to call. The V gene lost 2 bases and the J gene lost 2 bases, with 10 bases spanning the gap. Germline assignment: CDR1 SGHTA and CDR2 FQGNSA. The CDR3 runs to 15 residues. This CDR3 is CASSLLSDTYNEQFF. The CDR3 nucleotides are TGTGCCAGCAGCTTACTCTCAGACACCTACAATGAGCAGTTCTTC. Looking up the rest from reference TRBV7-2 and TRBJ2-1 gives the full variable domain: GAGVSQSPSNKVTEKGKDVELRCDPISGHTALYWYRQSLGQGLEFLIYFQGNSAPDKSGLPSDRFSAERTGGSVSTLTIQRTQQEDSAVYLCASSLLSDTYNEQFFGPGTRLTVL.

The rearrangement uses TRBV7-9 and TRBJ1-6; TRBD1 is a possible D gene (5 bases). With 6 bases removed from V and 4 bases from J, the gap between germline ends came to 13 bases. The CDR3 has 15 residues. Germline V gene data show CDR1 as SEHNR and CDR2 as FQNEAQ (reference sequence). The CDR3 loop reads CASRQVYGYNSPLHF. CDR3 coding DNA: TGTGCCAGCAGACAGGTTTACGGGTATAATTCACCCCTCCACTTT.

The chain couples TRBV12-3 or TRBV12-4 to TRBJ1-2, with a weak D call TRBD1 (5 bases). V dropped 2 bases and J dropped 2 bases, with 12 bases sitting between them. The CDR3 contains 15 residues. The CDR3 reads CASSLSTQGNYGYTF. CDR3 bases: TGTGCCAGCAGTTTAAGTACGCAGGGAAACTATGGCTACACCTTC.

The CDR3 bases are TGCGCCAGCAGCTGGGGAGGTAGCGGGAGTGGAGAGACCCAGTACTTC. Its translation is CASSWGGSGSGETQYF. The chain couples TRBV5-1 to TRBJ2-5; TRBD2 aligns across 9 bases. The junction had 10 bases not matched to a gene; V was cut back by 3 bases and J by 4 bases. The CDR3 has 16 amino acids. Per the germline V gene, CDR1 is SGHRS and CDR2 is YFSETQ.

The chain carries TRBV7-9 and TRBJ2-3; 12 nucleotides agree with TRBD2. This CDR3 comprises 16 residues. Trimming at V came to 5 bases and at J to 6 bases, leaving 9 bases not matched to a gene. The germline CDR1 and CDR2 sequences are SEHNR and FQNEAQ (reference sequence). Here the CDR3 reads CASSTRLAGELDTQYF. CDR3 nucleotides: TGTGCCAGCAGCACCCGACTAGCGGGGGAGTTGGATACGCAGTATTTT.

Only a few counts were recorded for this clonotype. The chain has TRBV6-1 and TRBJ2-2; a weak D match, TRBD2 (5 bases). The CDR3 is made up of 14 amino acids. CDR1 and CDR2 from the germline V gene are MNHNS and SASEGT. Trimming removed 7 bases at V and 6 bases at J, with 15 bases between. CDR3 in DNA: TGTGCCAGCAAAATCGGGATGATAGCCGGGGAGCTGTTTTTT. The encoded protein is CASKIGMIAGELFF.

In its sample, this clonotype was seen a few times. The chain employs TRBV12-3 or TRBV12-4 and TRBJ2-2, with D hard to call. The V and J ends lost 8 bases and 1 base respectively, with 8 bases between them. CDR3 length: 13 amino acids. The CDR3 nucleotides are TGTGCCAGCGTACCCCAGAACACCGGGGAGCTGTTTTTT. Translation gives CASVPQNTGELFF.

Only a few counts were recorded for this clonotype. The V and J genes are TRBV20-1 and TRBJ1-1; D may be TRBD1 (5 bases). CDR1 is DFQATT and CDR2 is SNEGSKA in the germline V gene (reference sequence). This CDR3 region has 14 residues. Between the trimmed V and J ends, which lost 1 base and 1 base, there was a span of 10 bases. In nucleotides, the CDR3 is TGCAGTGCTAGAGTCACCGGGGGGAACACTGAAGCTTTCTTT. This translates into CSARVTGGNTEAFF.